This T cell receptor (beta chain) was captured in a study of Ad26.COV2.S vaccination and SARS-CoV-2 variants. Study-level points and caveats: Vaccine and placebo recipients had comparable breadth of non-spike TCRs. Vaccine recipients had higher spike-specific TCR breadth than placebo recipients. Substantial post-vaccination breadth of spike-specific CD8+ and CD4+ T cell responses was reported. Possibly, TCR breadth and depth analyses underestimated total T cell responses.

Comments on this clone: Its specificity is unknown.

Sequencing used immunoSEQ multiplex PCR; TCRdb keeps in-frame clones, though not all of them. Among hundreds of thousands of clones listed, 92% were seen once. This CDR3 has 15 amino acids. The V gene lost 7 bases and the J gene lost 6 bases, with 19 bases spanning the gap. Sequencing was performed on peripheral blood, taken after recovery from COVID-19. The chain uses TRBV23-1 and TRBJ2-4; D call uncertain. TRBV23-1 is an ORF; its function is uncertain. The sequence came from a human donor who had recovered from COVID-19. In nucleotides, the CDR3 is TGCGCCAGCACCCAAGAGAGTAGCTTCCGAAACATTCAGTACTTC. This translates into CASTQESSFRNIQYF.